One T cell receptor beta chain is described in this entry. The data belong to a study of technical replicates of blood from several donors. J gave up 3 bases and V 2 bases, and 12 bases lay outside the gene matches. CDR3 length: 18 amino acids. Per the germline V gene, CDR1 is LNHDA and CDR2 is SQIVND (reference sequence). Method: immunoSEQ multiplex PCR; TCRdb's copy keeps in-frame clones and lacks some. The profile shows around 80,000 clones, around 89% of them singletons. The sequence was collected from a human donor in good health. V usage is TRBV19 and J usage is TRBJ1-5, with 8 positions matching TRBD1. The sequenced sample consisted of T cells isolated from PBMCs. This chain's CDR3 is CASSISRGGQGDNQPQHF. CDR3 sequence (DNA): TGTGCCAGTAGTATATCCCGGGGAGGACAGGGAGACAATCAGCCCCAGCATTTT.